Listed here are 12 T cell receptor beta chains from one sample, sequenced in a study of shared clonotypes between healthy human individuals. The assay was immunoSEQ multiplex PCR, and TCRdb's table has in-frame clones only and misses some. The sample records 650,000 to 750,000 clones, 55% to 75% being singletons. Sequencing used memory CD4+ T cells sorted from blood. Stated subset: CD45RA-negative fraction. All receptors derive from a woman in her thirties in good health.

This sequence joins TRBV21-1 and TRBJ2-1; the D call in the table, TRBD2, was not verified against the DNA. TRBV21-1 is annotated as a pseudogene. The CDR3 is made up of 15 amino acids. The CDR3 sequence: CASSSGLAPGNEQFF. CDR3 nucleotides: TGTGCCAGCAGCTCGGGACTAGCGCCCGGCAATGAGCAGTTCTTC.

The J gene is TRBJ1-2, the V gene TRBV28, with D possibly TRBD1 on 6 matching bases. Germline loops: CDR1 MDHEN, CDR2 SYDVKM. This CDR3 has 14 amino acids. The ends were cut back, 6 bases at V and 3 bases at J, with 14 bases in the middle. In nucleotides, the CDR3 is TGTGCCAGCAGCCGAGGGGGAACGGACTATGGCTACACCTTC. It specifies CASSRGGTDYGYTF.

In this sample, this clone turned up once. A much larger clone lies a single base off, so this may be a read error. The rearrangement links TRBV7-2 to TRBJ2-1; 10 bases line up with TRBD1. The CDR3 spans 14 residues. Germline loops: CDR1 SGHTA, CDR2 FQGNSA. V lost 4 bases to trimming and J lost 4 bases; unmatched junction nucleotides: 1. CDR3 in DNA: TGTGCCAGCAGCTCGGGACAGGGGTACAATGAGCAGTTCTTC. Its protein product is CASSSGQGYNEQFF.

The CDR3 sequence is CASSLRLAGGGGGDTQYF. The CDR3 nucleotides are TGCGCCAGCAGCCTTCGACTAGCGGGAGGTGGAGGGGGAGATACGCAGTATTTT. The chain recombines TRBV4-1 with TRBJ2-3, with 13 bases matching TRBD2. This CDR3 has 18 amino acids. CDR1 is MGHRA, CDR2 YSYEKL, per germline. V shed 4 bases and J 5 bases; nucleotides not matched to a gene: 12.

This chain connects TRBV6-4 to TRBJ2-1; possible D gene TRBD1, 6 bases. Per the germline V gene, CDR1 is MRHNA and CDR2 is SNTAGT. There are 15 residues in the CDR3. V was trimmed by 4 bases and J by 9 bases, leaving 19 bases between them. The CDR3 spells CASSVSGVGASEQFF. CDR3 nucleotide sequence: TGTGCCAGCAGTGTCTCAGGGGTGGGGGCCTCTGAGCAGTTCTTC.

This clone was picked up many times. The sample has other DNA sequences that encode this CDR3 too. The DNA of the CDR3 is TGTGCCAGCAGTCCCCGACAGGCCCCGAATGAAAAACTGTTTTTT. As protein: CASSPRQAPNEKLFF. V gene TRBV27 combines with J gene TRBJ1-4, with a tentative D call TRBD1 (6 bases). Germline CDR1 reads MNHEY; CDR2 reads SMNVEV (reference sequence). The CDR3 is 15 residues long. Trimming shortened V by 5 bases and J by 5 bases, and 15 bases separated the two germline ends.

This sequence joins TRBV11-2 and TRBJ2-6; D gene uncertain. Looked up from germline, CDR1 is SGHAT and CDR2 is FQNNGV. The CDR3 extends over 17 amino acids. Trimming removed 2 bases at V and 0 bases at J, with 11 bases between. The CDR3 DNA follows: TGTGCCAGCAGCTTATTTTCTGCTCACTCTGGGGCCAACGTCCTGACTTTC. Translated, it gives CASSLFSAHSGANVLTF.

This clone has more than one count but fewer than ten. This rearrangement joins TRBV9 to TRBJ2-1, with D perhaps matching TRBD2 (6 bases). The germline V gene encodes CDR1 SGDLS and CDR2 YYNGEE. The ends were cut back, 4 bases at V and 5 bases at J, with 22 bases in the middle. The CDR3 has 17 residues. The DNA of the CDR3 is TGTGCCAGCAGCTCTAGCCTTTCCGGGAGAGATAACAATGAGCAGTTCTTC. Translating gives CASSSSLSGRDNNEQFF.

This chain connects TRBV5-1 to TRBJ1-1; D unresolved. The CDR3 totals 15 residues. The germline gives CDR1 SGHRS, CDR2 YFSETQ. V lost 7 bases, J lost 1 base, and 17 bases lay in between. The CDR3 DNA reads TGCGCCAGCGTTCCCTCTTCGGAGTGGAACACTGAAGCTTTCTTT. This translates into CASVPSSEWNTEAFF. Supplemented by reference TRBV5-1 and TRBJ1-1, the full variable domain reads KAGVTQTPRYLIKTRGQQVTLSCSPISGHRSVSWYQQTPGQGLQFLFEYFSETQRNKGNFPGRFSGRQFSNSRSEMNVSTLELGDSALYLCASVPSSEWNTEAFFGQGTRLTVV.

This clone was observed once. The chain links TRBV28 to TRBJ2-7; D is uncertain. The CDR3 has 14 amino acids. V lost 5 bases and J lost 5, with 16 bases in between. CDR1 and CDR2 from the germline V gene are MDHEN and SYDVKM. The CDR3 protein is CASSTELVYDEQYF. In nucleotides, the CDR3 is TGTGCCAGCAGTACTGAGTTAGTGTACGACGAGCAGTACTTC.

This chain links TRBV5-8 with TRBJ1-2; D unresolved. The CDR3 is 14 residues long. Germline loops: CDR1 SGHTS, CDR2 YDEGEE. Trimming removed 3 bases at V and 5 bases at J, with 14 bases between. CDR3 loop: CASSSGPPRYGYTF. The CDR3 bases are TGTGCCAGCAGCTCCGGACCGCCGCGGTATGGCTACACCTTC.

The CDR3 sequence: CASSPRVAGADTQYF. DNA for the CDR3: TGTGCCAGCAGTCCCCGGGTTGCGGGCGCAGATACGCAGTATTTT. This sequence joins TRBV6-6 and TRBJ2-3, with D possibly matching TRBD2 (5 bases). Germline assignment: CDR1 MNHNY and CDR2 SVGAGI (reference sequence). V was pared by 5 bases and J by 4 bases, with 16 bases between. This CDR3 spans 15 amino acids.